These 4 T cell receptor beta chains were sequenced from one sample in a study of PD-1 blockade in classical Hodgkin lymphoma. Specified time point: cycle 4 day 1 (C4D1), after 6 weeks of nivolumab. All trial patients relapsed after autologous stem cell transplantation. TCRdb keeps only in-frame clones here, not all; method: immunoSEQ multiplex PCR. The sample holds some 53,000 clones, roughly 86% seen once. The sequenced sample was peripheral blood mononuclear cells (PBMCs), obtained before the fourth cycle of nivolumab. Receptors originate from a human donor with classical Hodgkin lymphoma.

In regard to this clone: At the DNA level, this CDR3 is encoded by other sequences in the same sample as well. The CDR3 sequence: CASSSLEKGDQPQHF. Written as DNA, the CDR3 is TGTGCCAGCAGCTCCCTGGAAAAGGGGGATCAGCCCCAGCATTTT. The rearrangement links TRBV7-9 to TRBJ1-5; tentative D call: TRBD1 (6 bases). Trimming cost V 4 bases and J 5 bases, with 15 bases left between them. CDR1 SEHNR and CDR2 FQNEAQ come from the germline V gene (reference sequence). This CDR3 comprises 15 residues.

The table lists this clone with a few counts. The V gene is TRBV7-9, the J gene TRBJ2-7; D is perhaps TRBD1 or TRBD2 (6 bases each). The CDR3 totals 17 residues. Germline CDR1 reads SEHNR; CDR2 reads FQNEAQ (reference sequence). V was cut by 4 bases and J by 4 bases, with 23 bases left in between. This CDR3 reads CASSSEGWGATRYEQYF. CDR3 DNA sequence: TGTGCCAGCAGCTCAGAGGGATGGGGGGCCACCAGGTACGAGCAGTACTTC.

This chain links TRBV5-1 with TRBJ1-5; D may be TRBD1 (5 bases). The CDR3 loop spans 16 amino acids. CDR1 and CDR2 from the germline V gene are SGHRS and YFSETQ. The germline V and J ends were trimmed by 0 bases and 0 bases, with 10 bases remaining between them. The CDR3 DNA reads as TGCGCCAGCAGCTTGGAGGGACCTTATAGCAATCAGCCCCAGCATTTT. It translates to CASSLEGPYSNQPQHF. Full variable domain (rest looked up from reference TRBV5-1 and TRBJ1-5): KAGVTQTPRYLIKTRGQQVTLSCSPISGHRSVSWYQQTPGQGLQFLFEYFSETQRNKGNFPGRFSGRQFSNSRSEMNVSTLELGDSALYLCASSLEGPYSNQPQHFGDGTRLSIL.

The chain links TRBV5-4 to TRBJ1-1; TRBD1 aligns across 10 bases. V lost 6 bases and J lost 5; bases outside the gene matches: 10. The CDR3 extends over 15 amino acids. From germline, CDR1 is SGHNT and CDR2 YYREEE (reference sequence). The CDR3 reads CASTSGDRGYTEAFF. For the CDR3, the DNA is TGTGCCAGCACCTCGGGGGACAGGGGATATACTGAAGCTTTCTTT.